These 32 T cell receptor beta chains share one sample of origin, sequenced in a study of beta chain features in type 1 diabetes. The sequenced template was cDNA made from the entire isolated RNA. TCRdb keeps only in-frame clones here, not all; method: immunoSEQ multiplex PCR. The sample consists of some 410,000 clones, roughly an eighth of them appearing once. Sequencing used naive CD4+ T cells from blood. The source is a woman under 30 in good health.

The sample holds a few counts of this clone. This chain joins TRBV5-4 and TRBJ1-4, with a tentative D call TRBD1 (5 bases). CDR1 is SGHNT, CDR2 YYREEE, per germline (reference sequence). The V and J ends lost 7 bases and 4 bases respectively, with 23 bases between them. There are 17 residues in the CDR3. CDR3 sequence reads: CASANSPGRGNNEKLFF. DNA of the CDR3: TGTGCCAGCGCCAATAGTCCCGGCCGGGGCAATAATGAAAAACTGTTTTTT.

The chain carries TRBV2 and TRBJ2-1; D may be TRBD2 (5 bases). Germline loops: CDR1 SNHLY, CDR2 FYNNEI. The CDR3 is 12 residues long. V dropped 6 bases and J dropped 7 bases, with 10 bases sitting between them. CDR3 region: CASRTTGNEQFF. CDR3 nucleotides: TGTGCCAGCAGGACGACGGGGAATGAGCAGTTCTTC.

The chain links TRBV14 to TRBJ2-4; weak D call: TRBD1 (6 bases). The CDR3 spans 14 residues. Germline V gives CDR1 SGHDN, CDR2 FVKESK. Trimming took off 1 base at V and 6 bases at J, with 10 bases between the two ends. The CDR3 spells CASSQVGGGNIQYF. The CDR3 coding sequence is TGTGCCAGCAGCCAAGTTGGGGGCGGAAACATTCAGTACTTC.

The CDR3 nucleotides are TGTGCCAACCGAAGAGCGGGGGGAAAAGAGACCCAGTACTTC. Protein sequence: CANRRAGGKETQYF. The rearrangement joins TRBV2 to TRBJ2-5, with 9 bases aligning to TRBD2. V dropped 10 bases and J dropped 3; count of bases not matched to a gene: 9. The CDR3 is 14 residues long. CDR1 is SNHLY and CDR2 is FYNNEI in the germline V gene.

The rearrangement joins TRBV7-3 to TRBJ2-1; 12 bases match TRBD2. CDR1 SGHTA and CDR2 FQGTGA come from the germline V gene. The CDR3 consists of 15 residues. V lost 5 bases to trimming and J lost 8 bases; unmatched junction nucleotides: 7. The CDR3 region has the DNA TGTGCCAGCAGCAGAAAGACTAGCGGGAGTGATGAGCAGTTCTTC. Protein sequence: CASSRKTSGSDEQFF.

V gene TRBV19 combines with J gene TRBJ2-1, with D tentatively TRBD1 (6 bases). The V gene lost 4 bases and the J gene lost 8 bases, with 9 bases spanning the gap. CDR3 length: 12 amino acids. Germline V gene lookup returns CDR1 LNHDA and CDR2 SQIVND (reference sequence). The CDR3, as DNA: TGTGCCAGTAGTACACAGGGCCATGAGCAGTTCTTC. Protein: CASSTQGHEQFF.

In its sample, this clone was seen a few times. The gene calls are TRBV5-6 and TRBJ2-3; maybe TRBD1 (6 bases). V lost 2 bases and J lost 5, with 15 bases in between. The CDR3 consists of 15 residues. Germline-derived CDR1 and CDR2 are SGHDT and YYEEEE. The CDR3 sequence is CASSLQGLRGDTQYF. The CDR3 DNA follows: TGTGCCAGCAGCTTACAGGGCTTGAGGGGAGATACGCAGTATTTT.

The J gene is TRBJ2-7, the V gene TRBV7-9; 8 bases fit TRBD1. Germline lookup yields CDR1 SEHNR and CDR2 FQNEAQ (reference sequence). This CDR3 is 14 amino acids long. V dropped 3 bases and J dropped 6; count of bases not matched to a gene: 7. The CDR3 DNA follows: TGTGCCAGCAGCTTTACTGGGACAGGAGGCGAGCAGTACTTC. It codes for CASSFTGTGGEQYF.

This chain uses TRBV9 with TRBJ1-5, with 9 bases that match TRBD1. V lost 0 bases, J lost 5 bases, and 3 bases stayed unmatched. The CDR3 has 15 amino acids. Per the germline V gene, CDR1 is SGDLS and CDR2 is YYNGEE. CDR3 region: CASSVGTGVDQPQHF. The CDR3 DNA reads TGTGCCAGCAGCGTAGGGACAGGGGTGGATCAGCCCCAGCATTTT. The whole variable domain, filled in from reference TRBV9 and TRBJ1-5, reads DSGVTQTPKHLITATGQRVTLRCSPRSGDLSVYWYQQSLDQGLQFLIQYYNGEERAKGNILERFSAQQFPDLHSELNLSSLELGDSALYFCASSVGTGVDQPQHFGDGTRLSIL.

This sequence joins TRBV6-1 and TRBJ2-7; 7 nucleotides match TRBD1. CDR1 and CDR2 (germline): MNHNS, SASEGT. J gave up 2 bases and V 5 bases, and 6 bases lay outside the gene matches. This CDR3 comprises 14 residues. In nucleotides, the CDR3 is TGTGCCAGCAGTCACAGGGGTCGTACCTACGAGCAGTACGTC. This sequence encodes CASSHRGRTYEQYV.

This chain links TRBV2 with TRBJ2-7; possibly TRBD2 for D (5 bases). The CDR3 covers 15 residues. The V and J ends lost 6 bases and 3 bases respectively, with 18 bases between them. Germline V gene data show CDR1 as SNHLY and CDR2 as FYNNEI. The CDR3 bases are TGTGCCAGCAGGAAGGAGGCACAGCGCAGCTACGAGCAGTACTTC. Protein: CASRKEAQRSYEQYF.

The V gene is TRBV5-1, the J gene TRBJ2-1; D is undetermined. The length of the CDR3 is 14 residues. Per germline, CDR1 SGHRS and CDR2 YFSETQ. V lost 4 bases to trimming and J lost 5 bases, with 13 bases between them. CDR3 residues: CASSPEAVNNEQFF. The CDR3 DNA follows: TGCGCCAGCAGCCCAGAGGCAGTAAACAATGAGCAGTTCTTC.

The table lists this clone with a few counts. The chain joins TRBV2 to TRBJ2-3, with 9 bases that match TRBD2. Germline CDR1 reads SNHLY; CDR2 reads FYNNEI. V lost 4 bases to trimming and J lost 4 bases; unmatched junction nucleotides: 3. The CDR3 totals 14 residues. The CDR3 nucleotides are TGTGCCAGCAGTGTTTGGACTAGCGCAGATACGCAGTATTTT. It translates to CASSVWTSADTQYF.

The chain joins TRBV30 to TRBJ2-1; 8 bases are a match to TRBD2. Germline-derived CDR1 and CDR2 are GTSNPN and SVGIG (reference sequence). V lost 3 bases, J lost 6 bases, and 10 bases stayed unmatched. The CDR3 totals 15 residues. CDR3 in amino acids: CAWSWGSSGFNEQFF. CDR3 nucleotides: TGTGCCTGGAGCTGGGGCTCTAGCGGGTTCAATGAGCAGTTCTTC.

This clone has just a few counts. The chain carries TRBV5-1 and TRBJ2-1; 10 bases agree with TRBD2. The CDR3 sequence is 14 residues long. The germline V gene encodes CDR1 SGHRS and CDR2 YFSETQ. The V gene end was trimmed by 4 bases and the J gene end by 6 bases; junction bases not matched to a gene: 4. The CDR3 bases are TGCGCCAGCAGCGTTAGGACTAGCGGCAATGAGCAGTTCTTC. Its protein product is CASSVRTSGNEQFF. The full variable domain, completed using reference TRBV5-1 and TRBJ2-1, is KAGVTQTPRYLIKTRGQQVTLSCSPISGHRSVSWYQQTPGQGLQFLFEYFSETQRNKGNFPGRFSGRQFSNSRSEMNVSTLELGDSALYLCASSVRTSGNEQFFGPGTRLTVL.

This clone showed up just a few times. CDR3 loop: CASSSPGQHTGELFF. DNA of the CDR3: TGTGCCAGCAGTTCACCGGGACAGCACACCGGGGAGCTGTTTTTT. The chain is built from TRBV28 and TRBJ2-2, with TRBD1 matching over 7 bases. This CDR3 is 15 amino acids long. V lost 4 bases and J lost 3; bases outside the gene matches: 5. In germline, CDR1 is MDHEN, CDR2 SYDVKM.

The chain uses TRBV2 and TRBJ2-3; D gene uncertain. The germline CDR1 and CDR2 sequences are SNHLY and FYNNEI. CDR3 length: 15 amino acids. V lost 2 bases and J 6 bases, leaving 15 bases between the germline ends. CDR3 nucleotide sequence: TGTGCCAGCAGTGAATTGACTTCCCCGGCTGATACGCAGTATTTT. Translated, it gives CASSELTSPADTQYF.

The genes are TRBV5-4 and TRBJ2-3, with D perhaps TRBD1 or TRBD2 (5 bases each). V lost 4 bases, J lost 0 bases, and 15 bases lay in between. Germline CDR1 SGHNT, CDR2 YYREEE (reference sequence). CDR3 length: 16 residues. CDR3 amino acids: CASSLGTVLSTDTQYF. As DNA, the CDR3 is TGTGCCAGCAGCCTCGGGACCGTACTGAGCACAGATACGCAGTATTTT.

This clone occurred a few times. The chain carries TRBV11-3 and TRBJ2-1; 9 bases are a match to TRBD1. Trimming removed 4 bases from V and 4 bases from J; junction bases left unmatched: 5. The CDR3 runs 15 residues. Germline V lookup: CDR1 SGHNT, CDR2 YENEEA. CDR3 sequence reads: CASSSPGQGYNEQFF. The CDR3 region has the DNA TGTGCCAGCAGCTCCCCGGGACAGGGATACAATGAGCAGTTCTTC.

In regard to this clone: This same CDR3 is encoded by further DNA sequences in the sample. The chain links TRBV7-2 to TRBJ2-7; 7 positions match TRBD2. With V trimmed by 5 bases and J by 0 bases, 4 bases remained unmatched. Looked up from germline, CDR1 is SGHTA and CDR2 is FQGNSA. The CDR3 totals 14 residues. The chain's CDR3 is CASSPSGASYEQYF. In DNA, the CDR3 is TGTGCCAGCAGCCCTAGCGGAGCCTCCTACGAGCAGTACTTC.

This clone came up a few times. In DNA form, the CDR3 reads TGTGCCAGCAGCTTAGGCCAGGGTATAGATACGCAGTATTTT. Amino acid sequence: CASSLGQGIDTQYF. The chain combines TRBV7-2 with TRBJ2-3; a possible D gene is TRBD1 (5 bases). CDR3 length equals 14 residues. V dropped 1 base and J dropped 5 bases, with 10 bases sitting between them. In germline, CDR1 is SGHTA, CDR2 FQGNSA.

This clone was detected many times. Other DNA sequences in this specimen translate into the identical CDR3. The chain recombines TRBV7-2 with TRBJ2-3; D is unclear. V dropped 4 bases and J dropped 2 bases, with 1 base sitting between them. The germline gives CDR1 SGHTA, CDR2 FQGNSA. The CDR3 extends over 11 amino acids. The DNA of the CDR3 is TGTGCCAGCAGCTCCACAGATACGCAGTATTTT. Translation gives CASSSTDTQYF.

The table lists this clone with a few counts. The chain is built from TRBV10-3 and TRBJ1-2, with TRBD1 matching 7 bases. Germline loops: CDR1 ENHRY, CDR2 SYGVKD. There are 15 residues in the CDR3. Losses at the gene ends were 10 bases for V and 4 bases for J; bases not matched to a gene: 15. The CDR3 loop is CATWDSGRNSYGYTF. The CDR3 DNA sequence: TGTGCCACCTGGGACAGCGGGCGGAATTCCTATGGCTACACCTTC.

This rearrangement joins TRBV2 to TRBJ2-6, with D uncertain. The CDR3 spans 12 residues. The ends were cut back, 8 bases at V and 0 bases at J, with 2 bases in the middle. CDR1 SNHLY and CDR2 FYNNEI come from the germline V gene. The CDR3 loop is CASYSGANVLTF. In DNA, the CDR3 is TGTGCCAGCTACTCTGGGGCCAACGTCCTGACTTTC.

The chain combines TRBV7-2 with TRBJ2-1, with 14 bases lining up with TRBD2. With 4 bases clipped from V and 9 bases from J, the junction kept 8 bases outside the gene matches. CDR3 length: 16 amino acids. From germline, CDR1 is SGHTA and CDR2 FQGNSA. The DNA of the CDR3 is TGTGCCAGCAGCTCGGGACTAGCGGGAGCGGGAAGTGAGCAGTTCTTC. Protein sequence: CASSSGLAGAGSEQFF.

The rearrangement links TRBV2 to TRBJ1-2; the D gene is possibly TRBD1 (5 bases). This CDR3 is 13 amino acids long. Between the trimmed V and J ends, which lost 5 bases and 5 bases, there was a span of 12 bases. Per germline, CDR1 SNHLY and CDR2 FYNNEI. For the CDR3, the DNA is TGTGCCAGCAGTTGGGGACCGAGGTATGGCTACACCTTC. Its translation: CASSWGPRYGYTF.

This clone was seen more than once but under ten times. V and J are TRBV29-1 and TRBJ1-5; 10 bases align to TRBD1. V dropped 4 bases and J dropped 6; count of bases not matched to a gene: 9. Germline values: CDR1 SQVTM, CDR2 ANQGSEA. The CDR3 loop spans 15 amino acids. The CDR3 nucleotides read TGCAGCGTTGCACTGGGACAGGGGATTAGTCAGCCCCAGCATTTT. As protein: CSVALGQGISQPQHF.

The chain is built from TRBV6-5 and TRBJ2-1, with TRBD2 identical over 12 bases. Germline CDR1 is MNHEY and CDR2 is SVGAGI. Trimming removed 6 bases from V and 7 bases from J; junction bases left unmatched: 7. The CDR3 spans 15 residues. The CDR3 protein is CASSRLAGVRNEQFF. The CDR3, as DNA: TGTGCCAGCAGCAGACTAGCGGGAGTACGTAATGAGCAGTTCTTC.

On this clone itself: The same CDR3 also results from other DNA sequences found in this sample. The CDR3 DNA reads as TGCAGTGCTGGTCCTGAAGCTTTCTTT. Its protein is CSAGPEAFF. The chain is built from TRBV20-1 and TRBJ1-1; D unresolved. Trimming took off 5 bases at V and 6 bases at J, with 4 bases between the two ends. This CDR3 is 9 amino acids long. Germline V gene sequence: CDR1 DFQATT, CDR2 SNEGSKA (reference sequence).

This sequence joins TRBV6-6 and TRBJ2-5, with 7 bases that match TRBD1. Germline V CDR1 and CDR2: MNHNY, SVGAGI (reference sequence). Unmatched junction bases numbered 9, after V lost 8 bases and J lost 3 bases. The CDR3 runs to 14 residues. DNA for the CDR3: TGTGCCAGCGGAGATAATACAGGGGAAGAGACCCAGTACTTC. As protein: CASGDNTGEETQYF.

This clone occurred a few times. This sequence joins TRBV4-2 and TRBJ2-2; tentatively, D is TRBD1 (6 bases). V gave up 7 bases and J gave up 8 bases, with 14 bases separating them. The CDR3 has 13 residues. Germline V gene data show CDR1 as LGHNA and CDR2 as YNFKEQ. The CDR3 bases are TGTGCCAGCACAAACAGGGATACTGGGGAGCTGTTTTTT. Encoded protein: CASTNRDTGELFF.

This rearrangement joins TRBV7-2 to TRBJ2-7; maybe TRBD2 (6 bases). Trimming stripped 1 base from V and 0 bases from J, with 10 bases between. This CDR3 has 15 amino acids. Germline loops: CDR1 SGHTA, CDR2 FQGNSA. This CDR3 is CASSLGLVGSYEQYF. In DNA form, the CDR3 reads TGTGCCAGCAGCTTAGGACTAGTAGGCTCCTACGAGCAGTACTTC.